Listed below are T cell receptor beta chains from one sample, sequenced in a study of blood T cell repertoires in COVID-19. The method was immunoSEQ multiplex PCR; TCRdb's version includes in-frame clones alone and lacks a portion of them. The sample has 250,000 to 350,000 clones, 90% seen once. The sample taken for sequencing was PBMCs or T cells enriched from blood (not recorded which). The receptors were sampled from a woman aged 18-29 years with acute COVID-19. CDR3s include the opening cysteine and the closing phenylalanine or tryptophan. A D gene is named only where the DNA matches it firmly. Part of the rows lack a size; the others show once, few, many or a class for expanded clones.

clone_size,v_call,d_call,j_call,cdr3_nt,cdr3_aa
-,TRBV27,TRBD1,TRBJ1-2,TGTGCCAGCAGTTCTACAGGGGCTTCCTATGGCTACACCTTC,CASSSTGASYGYTF
once,TRBV10-3,-,TRBJ2-6,TGTGCCATCAGTGAGTTAGTGGGGGCCAACGTCCTGACTTTC,CAISELVGANVLTF
-,TRBV6-4,-,TRBJ2-2,TGTGCCAGCGAAGAGGGGGACACCGGGGAGCTGTTTTTT,CASEEGDTGELFF
-,TRBV18,TRBD1,TRBJ2-7,TGTGCCAGCTCACACCAGGACAGGGGGCTCTACGAGCAGTACTTC,CASSHQDRGLYEQYF
few,TRBV28,-,TRBJ2-2,TGTGCCAGCAGTTTAGGAGACAGGAACACCGGGGAGCTGTTTTTT,CASSLGDRNTGELFF
-,TRBV27,-,TRBJ1-1,TGTGCCAGCAAACAAAGGGGGAACACTGAAGCTTTCTTT,CASKQRGNTEAFF
-,TRBV24-1,-,TRBJ2-1,TGTGCCACCAGTGATTTTTCGGGAAATGAGCAGTTCTTC,CATSDFSGNEQFF
few,TRBV9,TRBD1,TRBJ1-1,TGTGCCAGCAGCTTACAGGGGGCGCCGGGAGGACACACTGAAGCTTTCTTT,CASSLQGAPGGHTEAFF
-,TRBV7-6,TRBD2,TRBJ2-1,TGTGCCAGCAGCTCCCTACTAGCGGGCGGCAATGAGCAGTTCTTC,CASSSLLAGGNEQFF
-,TRBV11-2,TRBD1,TRBJ1-6,TGTGCCAGCAGCCCGAGACAGGGGGGTAATTCACCCCTCCACTTT,CASSPRQGGNSPLHF
-,TRBV28,-,TRBJ1-2,TGTGCCAGCAGTCAGGTGGGCTATGGCTACACCTTC,CASSQVGYGYTF
-,TRBV14,-,TRBJ1-3,TGTGCCAGCAGCCAAGATCCACGGGTGGTGGGGCCTGGAAACACCATATATTTT,CASSQDPRVVGPGNTIYF
-,TRBV9,-,TRBJ1-4,TGTGCCAGCAGCCCGGGGAATGGGGCTAATGAAAAACTGTTTTTT,CASSPGNGANEKLFF
-,TRBV5-1,-,TRBJ2-3,TGCGCCAGCAGGGCCGCAGGGCCCACAGATACGCAGTATTTT,CASRAAGPTDTQYF
-,TRBV9,TRBD1,TRBJ2-1,TGTGCCAGCAGCCCCCAGGGGGAGAGCGCTTACAATGAGCAGTTCTTC,CASSPQGESAYNEQFF
-,TRBV18,TRBD1,TRBJ2-7,TGTGCCAGCGACGGGACAGGGAAGGGTGAGCAGTACTTC,CASDGTGKGEQYF
once,TRBV28,-,TRBJ2-7,TGTGCCAGCAGTCCCAGGGTTCTCTCCTACGAGCAGTACTTC,CASSPRVLSYEQYF
-,TRBV25-1,TRBD1,TRBJ2-7,TGTGCCAGCAGTTTTCGGACAGGCCCCGAGCAGTACTTC,CASSFRTGPEQYF
-,TRBV5-1,-,TRBJ1-1,TGCGCCAGCTATGACAGTCGAACTGAAGCTTTCTTT,CASYDSRTEAFF
-,TRBV19,TRBD1,TRBJ2-5,TGTGCCAGTAGTGTCGGACAGGGGCTCCAAGAGACCCAGTACTTC,CASSVGQGLQETQYF
-,TRBV5-1,TRBD1,TRBJ1-6,TGCGCCAGCAGCTTCCAGGGGGCAGGTTCACCCCTCCACTTT,CASSFQGAGSPLHF
-,TRBV5-1,TRBD1,TRBJ1-4,TGCGCCAGCAGCACTCTACAGGGGGCCGATGAAAAACTGTTTTTT,CASSTLQGADEKLFF
-,TRBV28,TRBD1,TRBJ1-1,TGTGCCAGCAGTTTATACGGTACAGGGGATCTGGGTGAAGCTTTCTTT,CASSLYGTGDLGEAFF
once,TRBV11-3,-,TRBJ2-2,TGTGCCAGCAGCCCCAGGAGGACCGGGGAGCTGTTTTTT,CASSPRRTGELFF
-,TRBV9,-,TRBJ2-2,TGTGCCAGCCCGAGGGTCCTCGGGGAGCTGTTTTTT,CASPRVLGELFF
-,TRBV12-3/TRBV12-4,-,TRBJ1-6,TGTGCCAGCAGACTATCCGATTCACCCCTCCACTTT,CASRLSDSPLHF
-,TRBV24-1,TRBD2,TRBJ2-5,TGTGCCACCAGTGATTCTGGACTAGTAGAGACCCAGTACTTC,CATSDSGLVETQYF
once,TRBV21-1,-,TRBJ1-6,TGTGCCAGCAGCACAACACGGACAGGGGACGATTCACCCCTCCACTTT,CASSTTRTGDDSPLHF